These 9 T cell receptor beta chains originate from one sample sequenced in a study of blood T cell repertoires in COVID-19. Repertoires were generated with immunoSEQ multiplex PCR, while TCRdb's copy carries only in-frame clones and drops some. The table shows roughly 340,000 clones, with about 90% occurring only once. The sequenced sample consisted of peripheral blood. These receptors were obtained from a young woman who had recovered from COVID-19.

The rearrangement links TRBV19 to TRBJ2-5; the match to TRBD2 covers 15 bases. CDR1 is LNHDA and CDR2 is SQIVND in the germline V gene (reference sequence). This CDR3 is built from 17 residues. V shed 4 bases and J 4 bases; nucleotides not matched to a gene: 7. The CDR3 coding sequence is TGTGCCAGTAGTAAGGGACTAGCGGGAGGACGGGGAGAGACCCAGTACTTC. This encodes CASSKGLAGGRGETQYF.

This sequence joins TRBV7-9 and TRBJ1-3; D remains unclear. V was shortened by 6 bases and J by 4 bases, with 10 bases between the two germline ends. The CDR3 is 13 amino acids. Germline values: CDR1 SEHNR, CDR2 FQNEAQ (reference sequence). This CDR3 reads CASSQTRGNTIYF. CDR3 nucleotides: TGTGCCAGCAGTCAAACTAGGGGAAACACCATATATTTT. The full variable domain, rest sourced from reference TRBV7-9 and TRBJ1-3, is DTGVSQNPRHKITKRGQNVTFRCDPISEHNRLYWYRQTLGQGPEFLTYFQNEAQLEKSRLLSDRFSAERPKGSFSTLEIQRTEQGDSAMYLCASSQTRGNTIYFGEGSWLTVV.

This chain links TRBV14 with TRBJ1-5, with 10 bases lining up with TRBD1. The CDR3 length is 15 residues. Germline CDR1 reads SGHDN; CDR2 reads FVKESK. V lost 1 base and J lost 6; bases outside the gene matches: 3. This CDR3 is CASSQGQGASQPQHF. The CDR3 region has the DNA TGTGCCAGCAGCCAAGGACAGGGGGCGAGTCAGCCCCAGCATTTT.

This sequence joins TRBV15 and TRBJ2-3, with 7 bases aligning to TRBD1. CDR1 LNHNV and CDR2 YYDKDF come from the germline V gene (reference sequence). The length of the CDR3 is 15 residues. With V trimmed by 6 bases and J by 5 bases, 11 bases remained unmatched. DNA for the CDR3: TGTGCCACCAGTAACCGACAGGGCAGGTTAGATACGCAGTATTTT. Translated, it gives CATSNRQGRLDTQYF.

The V gene is TRBV12-5, the J gene TRBJ1-1; D remains ambiguous. Germline values: CDR1 LGHNT, CDR2 FRNRAP. Trimming removed 1 base from V and 5 bases from J, with 8 bases in between. This CDR3 has 13 residues. The CDR3 loop is CASGLEGGTEAFF. Written as DNA, the CDR3 is TGTGCTAGTGGTTTGGAGGGAGGGACTGAAGCTTTCTTT.

The chain employs TRBV7-2 and TRBJ1-2, with D tentatively TRBD1 (5 bases). Germline values: CDR1 SGHTA, CDR2 FQGNSA. CDR3 length: 14 residues. V was pared by 1 base and J by 3 bases, with 9 bases between. Here the CDR3 reads CASSLEGVYYGYTF. The CDR3 bases are TGTGCCAGCAGCTTAGAAGGGGTCTACTATGGCTACACCTTC. Complete variable domain (other parts from reference TRBV7-2 and TRBJ1-2): GAGVSQSPSNKVTEKGKDVELRCDPISGHTALYWYRQSLGQGLEFLIYFQGNSAPDKSGLPSDRFSAERTGGSVSTLTIQRTQQEDSAVYLCASSLEGVYYGYTFGSGTRLTVV.

V gene TRBV18 combines with J gene TRBJ1-3; D is undetermined. Trimming pared 3 bases from V and 2 bases from J, leaving 11 bases between. This CDR3 spans 15 amino acids. Germline V gene data show CDR1 as KGHSH and CDR2 as LQKENI. CDR3 sequence: CASSPSRGPGNTIYF. The CDR3, as DNA: TGTGCCAGCTCACCGAGCCGCGGCCCTGGAAACACCATATATTTT.

To note about this clone: Other DNA sequences of this sample code for an identical CDR3. CDR3 sequence: CASSVAGGTYNEQFF. CDR3 nucleotide sequence: TGTGCCAGCAGCGTAGCCGGGGGGACCTACAATGAGCAGTTCTTC. The V call is TRBV9, the J call TRBJ2-1; TRBD2 agrees at 7 bases. Looked up from germline, CDR1 is SGDLS and CDR2 is YYNGEE. V shed 0 bases and J 2 bases; nucleotides not matched to a gene: 2. The CDR3 is 15 residues long.

J is TRBJ1-5 and V is TRBV5-4, with D possibly being TRBD1 (5 bases). This CDR3 is built from 15 residues. Per germline, CDR1 SGHNT and CDR2 YYREEE (reference sequence). Trimming cost V 1 base and J 6 bases, with 14 bases left between them. The CDR3: CASSLNAGVGQPQHF. The CDR3 bases are TGTGCCAGCAGCTTGAACGCGGGGGTCGGTCAGCCCCAGCATTTT.